This T cell receptor (beta chain) was sequenced in a study of shared clonotypes between healthy human individuals. Only in-frame clones appear in the TCRdb table, and some are missing; sequencing was by immunoSEQ multiplex PCR. Of 2 million to 2.5 million clones listed, roughly 93% are singletons. The source is a man between 18 and 29 years old in good health. Some clones in this sample may be carry-over from other donors' samples. Input material: naive CD4+ T cells from PBMCs. Stated subset: CD45RA+ positively selected.

The CDR3 DNA is TGTGCCAGCAGCTTAGCCAGAGCGACCACTGAAGCTTTCTTT. Translated, it gives CASSLARATTEAFF. The gene calls are TRBV5-4 and TRBJ1-1; D not certain. Germline lookup yields CDR1 SGHNT and CDR2 YYREEE (reference sequence). The CDR3 contains 14 residues. Trimming shortened V by 2 bases and J by 4 bases, and 12 bases separated the two germline ends. Based on the CDR3 plus reference TRBV5-4 and TRBJ1-1, the full variable domain is ETGVTQSPTHLIKTRGQQVTLRCSSQSGHNTVSWYQQALGQGPQFIFQYYREEENGRGNFPPRFSGLQFPNYSSELNVNALELDDSALYLCASSLARATTEAFFGQGTRLTVV.